This TCR beta chain stems from a study of blood T cell repertoires in COVID-19. In the study overall: Acute and convalescent COVID-19 samples came from the United States, Italy and Spain. T cells, B-cell-depleted T cells, or PBMCs provided the cDNA or gDNA that served as material.

Using immunoSEQ multiplex PCR, the repertoire was profiled, and TCRdb retains in-frame clones only, with some absent. Of 100,000 or so clones listed, over 80% are singletons. The CDR3 runs 15 residues. Per germline, CDR1 MNHEY and CDR2 SVGAGI. V was clipped by 9 bases and J by 3 bases; unmatched bases: 13. V is TRBV6-5 and J is TRBJ2-7; 8 bases agree with TRBD2. The TCR originated in a man aged 45-65 years with active or convalescent COVID-19. Sequenced material: peripheral blood. CDR3: CASDYSGSRYYEQYF. The DNA of the CDR3 is TGTGCCAGTGATTACAGCGGGAGTAGGTACTACGAGCAGTACTTC.